This TCR beta chain was captured in a study of blood T cells in healthy people across ages. Study information: About one barcoded beta molecule per two T cells was captured by template switching.

The use of a sample-barcoded 5' primer and a J-beta primer mix characterized a second PCR of roughly 6 to 12 cycles. MiXCR, run by TCRdb on the 5' RACE reads, gives a single entry per CDR3 protein. Of around 790,000 distinct CDR3 sequences listed, about 42% are singletons. Healthy individuals of Caucasian origin from Russia, aged about 6 to 95, served as donors. V was clipped by 4 bases and J by 0 bases, with 7 bases between them. The CDR3 length is 14 residues. The germline V gene has CDR1 LGHDT and CDR2 YNNKEL (reference sequence). The source material was blood. This chain connects TRBV3-1 to TRBJ1-5; no clear D gene. This clonotype was sampled from a man between 60 and 75 years old in good health. In DNA form, the CDR3 reads TGTGCCAGCAGCCCCCAGTATAGCAATCAGCCCCAGCATTTT. Translation: CASSPQYSNQPQHF.